A selection of T cell receptor beta chains follows, all from one sample in a study of a mutant IDH1 vaccine in newly diagnosed glioma. Profiled with immunoSEQ multiplex PCR; TCRdb holds only in-frame clones, not every one. The sample has tens of thousands of clones; around 82% are singletons. The antigens for these receptors are not known. Sequenced here: PBMCs, sampled from a glioma patient whose treatment included an IDH1 peptide vaccine. Receptors originate from a young woman with glioma. Some clones in this sample may be carry-over from other donors' samples. The CDR3 runs from the conserved cysteine through the conserved F or W. Each record gives: V gene, J gene, clone size, D gene, CDR3 DNA, CDR3 protein. The D gene is left open where the match is weak. Clone sizes are given selectively: once, few, many, or a class where the clone is expanded.

v_call: TRBV4-2; j_call: TRBJ2-7; clone_size: once; d_call: TRBD2; cdr3_nt: TGTGCCAGCAGCCAAGAGTCCGGACTAGCTCCAATCGAGCAGTACTTC; cdr3_aa: CASSQESGLAPIEQYF
v_call: TRBV30; j_call: TRBJ1-2; clone_size: NA; d_call: NA; cdr3_nt: TGTGCCTGGAGCTCCGGGACCAAACAGGGCTACACCTTC; cdr3_aa: CAWSSGTKQGYTF
v_call: TRBV10-3; j_call: TRBJ2-7; clone_size: NA; d_call: NA; cdr3_nt: TGTGCCATCAGTGAGGGGGGGACGGGTTACGAGCAGTACTTC; cdr3_aa: CAISEGGTGYEQYF
v_call: TRBV25-1; j_call: TRBJ2-2; clone_size: NA; d_call: NA; cdr3_nt: TGTGCCAGCTCCAGCGATTGGGACACCGGGGAGCTGTTTTTT; cdr3_aa: CASSSDWDTGELFF
v_call: TRBV18; j_call: TRBJ2-7; clone_size: NA; d_call: NA; cdr3_nt: TGTGCCAGCTCACCCGAAGCAGCATTCTACGAGCAGTACTTC; cdr3_aa: CASSPEAAFYEQYF
v_call: TRBV21-1; j_call: TRBJ2-7; clone_size: NA; d_call: NA; cdr3_nt: TGTGCCAGCAGCAAAGTTGTGGATCCCGGGAGGGACGAGCAGTACTTC; cdr3_aa: CASSKVVDPGRDEQYF
v_call: TRBV5-1; j_call: TRBJ1-1; clone_size: once; d_call: NA; cdr3_nt: TGCGCCAGCAGCTTGGCCGGAGGGGAGGCTTTCTTT; cdr3_aa: CASSLAGGEAFF
v_call: TRBV9; j_call: TRBJ1-4; clone_size: NA; d_call: NA; cdr3_nt: TGTGCCAGCAGCGTCCGACCGACGCTCAATGAAAAACTGTTTTTT; cdr3_aa: CASSVRPTLNEKLFF
v_call: TRBV7-9; j_call: TRBJ2-7; clone_size: NA; d_call: TRBD2; cdr3_nt: TGTGCCACTTCGGGGACTAGCGGGAGTTACGAGCAGTACTTC; cdr3_aa: CATSGTSGSYEQYF
v_call: TRBV4-1; j_call: TRBJ2-7; clone_size: once; d_call: TRBD2; cdr3_nt: TGCGCCAGCAGCCAACCTACTAGCGGGGGGCTCTTTTACGAGCAGTACTTC; cdr3_aa: CASSQPTSGGLFYEQYF
v_call: TRBV27; j_call: TRBJ1-1; clone_size: NA; d_call: NA; cdr3_nt: TGTGCCAGCAGCTCCGTAGACGACAGAGTGAACACTGAAGCTTTCTTT; cdr3_aa: CASSSVDDRVNTEAFF
v_call: TRBV9; j_call: TRBJ2-7; clone_size: NA; d_call: TRBD2; cdr3_nt: TGTGCCAGCAGCGTTCGAGCCAGCGGGGGTTATTACGAGCAGTACTTC; cdr3_aa: CASSVRASGGYYEQYF